One sample yielded the 24 T cell receptor beta chains listed below, sequenced in a study of tumor and adjacent non-tumor tissue in lung cancer. No cell sorting was done before RNA was extracted from the tissue. Three rounds of nested PCR, following a modified ARM-PCR protocol, produced the TCRbeta library. TCRdb recomputed calls from the multiplex PCR reads with MiXCR, one row per CDR3 protein. The sample includes around 120,000 distinct CDR3 sequences, roughly 67% seen only once; the top ten take about 13%. Material: lung tumor tissue. These receptors all stem from a man aged 30 to 45 with non-small cell lung cancer.

This clonotype was seen ten or more times. The chain combines TRBV4-3 with TRBJ1-6, with D perhaps TRBD1 (5 bases). There are 15 residues in the CDR3. The V end lost 3 bases, the J end lost 9 bases, and 15 bases lay between the germline ends. Germline V gives CDR1 LGHNA, CDR2 YSLEER. The CDR3 DNA follows: TGCGCCAGCAGCCAGGGGGGGTCAGCTGCTTCACCCCTCCACTTT. It yields the protein CASSQGGSAASPLHF.

About this clonotype itself: At one boundary the junction diverges from the germline segment, which might be a read error. V and J are TRBV10-3 and TRBJ1-1, with D tentatively TRBD1 (5 bases). This CDR3 comprises 14 residues. The V gene's germline CDR1 is ENHRY and CDR2 SYGVKD. The CDR3 here is CAISVWGSGTEAFF. CDR3 in DNA: TGTGCCATTAGTGTGTGGGGGTCGGGCACTGAAGCTTTCTTT.

As concerns this clonotype: The junction and the germline gene differ at one end; a read error may be behind it. The chain links TRBV11-2 to TRBJ2-1; TRBD2 matches at 8 bases. CDR3 size: 12 residues. Germline V gives CDR1 SGHAT, CDR2 FQNNGV. Written as DNA, the CDR3 is TGTGCCAACAGCCGGGCGGGGGGTGATGTGTTCTTC. Translating it yields CANSRAGGDVFF.

To note about this clonotype: A much larger clone differs from this one at a single base, so this may be a read error. The chain joins TRBV29-1 to TRBJ1-1; the match to TRBD1 covers 7 bases. Germline-derived CDR1 and CDR2 are SQVTM and ANQGSEA. The CDR3 spans 14 residues. The CDR3 spells CSVASGQGDTESFF. DNA of the CDR3: TGCAGCGTTGCCAGTGGGCAGGGGGACACTGAATCTTTCTTT.

Ten or more counts support this clonotype. The chain has TRBV12-3 or TRBV12-4 and TRBJ2-5; D gene unclear. This CDR3 region has 13 residues. The V and J ends lost 2 bases and 2 bases respectively, with 6 bases between them. The CDR3 spells CASSLTSQETQYF. The DNA of the CDR3 is TGTGCCAGCAGTTTAACGTCTCAAGAGACCCAGTACTTC.

This clonotype was found a few times. The CDR3 loop is CASSPGQIYEQYF. The CDR3 DNA is TGCGCCAGCAGCCCGGGACAGATCTACGAGCAGTACTTC. This chain links TRBV5-1 with TRBJ2-7; TRBD1 matches 7 bases. CDR1 and CDR2 from the germline V gene are SGHRS and YFSETQ. With 4 bases clipped from V and 3 bases from J, the junction kept 4 bases outside the gene matches. The CDR3 is made up of 13 amino acids.

About this clonotype: This is likely a read error, given that the CDR3 carries no conserved phenylalanine or tryptophan at its end. The gene calls are TRBV4-1 and TRBJ2-7; D may be TRBD1 (8 bases). The CDR3 is 17 amino acids. Germline loops: CDR1 MGHRA, CDR2 YSYEKL. The DNA for the CDR3 is TGTGCCAGCAGCCCTTTATACCGGACAGGGAGGGTCTACGAGCAGTACTCC. Translating it yields CASSPLYRTGRVYEQYS.

With respect to this clonotype: Germline and junction disagree at one end, which may indicate a read error. The chain is built from TRBV20-1 and TRBJ2-3; a weak D match, TRBD2 (6 bases). CDR1 is DFQATT and CDR2 is SNEGSKA in the germline V gene (reference sequence). The CDR3 runs to 14 residues. For the CDR3, the DNA is TGTAGTGCTAGGCTAGCGAGTAGCATAGATACGCAGTATTTT. Protein sequence: CSARLASSIDTQYF.

Worth noting for this clonotype: Its ends do not fully match the called genes, so a read error is possible. The chain recombines TRBV6-6 with TRBJ2-1; D gene ambiguous. The CDR3 length is 12 residues. Per germline, CDR1 MNHNY and CDR2 SVGAGI (reference sequence). The CDR3 nucleotides are TGTGTCAGCAGTTACAGTTACAATGAGCATTTCTTC. It codes for CVSSYSYNEHFF.

About this clonotype itself: The junction shows a germline mismatch at one end, possibly a read error. V gene TRBV20-1 combines with J gene TRBJ1-5; TRBD1 agrees at 7 bases. Germline V gene sequence: CDR1 DFQATT, CDR2 SNEGSKA (reference sequence). The CDR3 extends over 16 amino acids. CDR3 loop: CSSSPGGLLTGQPQHF. DNA of the CDR3: TGCAGTTCTAGTCCAGGGGGACTTTTGACGGGCCAGCCTCAGCATTTT.

Turning to this clonotype: One end of the junction varies from germline; a read error may be responsible. V usage is TRBV20-1 and J usage is TRBJ1-2; 9 bases agree with TRBD1. CDR3 length equals 14 residues. Looked up from germline, CDR1 is DFQATT and CDR2 is SNEGSKA (reference sequence). For the CDR3, the DNA is TGCAATGCTAGGGGGTCGGACAGGGGCGGTGGCTACAACTTC. Its translation: CNARGSDRGGGYNF.

At least ten counts were recorded for this clonotype. The chain recombines TRBV20-1 with TRBJ2-2; tentatively, D is TRBD2 (7 bases). The CDR3 length is 15 residues. V dropped 6 bases and J dropped 0 bases, with 14 bases sitting between them. The V gene's germline CDR1 is DFQATT and CDR2 SNEGSKA (reference sequence). This CDR3 is CSALRGATNTGELFF. CDR3 nucleotide sequence: TGCAGTGCGCTCCGGGGGGCTACGAACACCGGGGAGCTGTTTTTT.

To note about this clonotype: A single base separates this from a much larger clone, so it may be a read error. J is TRBJ2-2 and V is TRBV20-1, with D maybe TRBD2 (8 bases). The CDR3 has 17 residues. V lost 5 bases, J lost 7 bases, and 26 bases lay in between. The germline gives CDR1 DFQATT, CDR2 SNEGSKA (reference sequence). The CDR3 protein is CSASRTSRGVLGGELFF. The CDR3 region has the DNA TGCAGTGCTTCTCGGACTAGCAGGGGGGTTTTAGGCGGGGAGCTGTTTTTT.

This chain connects TRBV12-5 to TRBJ2-1, with 13 bases lining up with TRBD2. V dropped 8 bases and J dropped 7; count of bases not matched to a gene: 8. The CDR3 runs to 15 residues. The V gene's germline CDR1 is LGHNT and CDR2 FRNRAP. The DNA for the CDR3 is TGTGCTAGTATCGAGACTAGCGGGGGGTGGAATGAGCAGTTCTTC. Residues: CASIETSGGWNEQFF.

A word on this clonotype: A read error may explain this, as a much larger clone is one base away. V gene TRBV12-5 combines with J gene TRBJ2-3; 7 positions agree with TRBD1. This CDR3 comprises 14 residues. CDR1 and CDR2 from the germline V gene are LGHNT and FRNRAP. The CDR3 is CDSGRDSREDTQYF. The CDR3 nucleotides read TGTGATAGTGGCCGGGACAGTAGGGAAGATACGCAGTATTTT.

This clonotype was counted between two and nine times. With a much larger clone just one base away, this may be a read error. V gene TRBV20-1 combines with J gene TRBJ2-1; weak D call: TRBD2 (6 bases). The germline CDR1 and CDR2 sequences are DFQATT and SNEGSKA (reference sequence). The CDR3 spans 11 residues. The CDR3 reads CGAGLIDEQFF. The CDR3 DNA reads TGCGGTGCCGGACTAATCGATGAGCAGTTCTTC.

This clonotype was picked up a small number of times. The J gene is TRBJ1-1, the V gene TRBV7-8, with D possibly matching TRBD1 (6 bases). Trimming stripped 5 bases from V and 1 base from J, with 11 bases between. Germline V lookup: CDR1 SGHVS, CDR2 FQNEAQ. This CDR3 comprises 14 residues. The CDR3 loop reads CASSHGDTNTEAFF. The CDR3 coding sequence is TGTGCCAGCAGCCATGGGGACACGAACACTGAAGCTTTCTTT.

A note on this clonotype: The junction does not match germline at one end; this may be a read error. This chain joins TRBV11-3 and TRBJ2-5, with TRBD1 as a possible D gene (6 bases). The CDR3 is 14 residues long. Germline V gives CDR1 SGHNT, CDR2 YENEEA. The CDR3 loop reads CASSARTVQEAQYF. The CDR3 DNA sequence: TGTGCCAGCAGCGCGCGGACAGTCCAAGAGGCCCAGTACTTC.

V usage is TRBV5-1 and J usage is TRBJ1-1; 9 nucleotides line up with TRBD1. V trimming: 2 bases; J trimming: 11 bases; junction bases outside the gene matches: 16. The CDR3 runs 16 residues. From germline, CDR1 is SGHRS and CDR2 YFSETQ. CDR3 DNA: TGCGCCAGCAGCTTTGTGGGACAGGGTAAGAACACCGAGGCTTTCTTT. Protein product: CASSFVGQGKNTEAFF.

On this clonotype itself: Given the absence of the conserved phenylalanine or tryptophan at the CDR3 end, a read error is likely. The chain joins TRBV20-1 to TRBJ2-7; D remains unclear. Germline CDR1 and CDR2: DFQATT and SNEGSKA (reference sequence). The CDR3 length is 13 residues. V gave up 6 bases and J gave up 3 bases, with 15 bases separating them. This CDR3 is CSARRLGGYEQYI. Written as DNA, the CDR3 is TGCAGTGCCCGAAGGCTGGGTGGCTACGAGCAGTACATC.

As to this clonotype: A junction end diverges from the germline sequence, so it may reflect a read error. The CDR3 loop reads CAGSHGERDYNEQFF. CDR3 DNA sequence: TGTGCCGGCAGTCACGGGGAACGGGACTACAATGAGCAGTTCTTC. This sequence joins TRBV12-3 or TRBV12-4 and TRBJ2-1, with D maybe TRBD2 (5 bases). The CDR3 length is 15 residues.

On this clonotype: One junction end disagrees with the germline gene, perhaps due to a read error. V and J are TRBV11-2 and TRBJ2-7, with 7 nucleotides matching TRBD1. The CDR3 contains 14 residues. Germline assignment: CDR1 SGHAT and CDR2 FQNNGV. The DNA of the CDR3 is TGTGCAAGCAAACAGGGGCATAGCTCCTGCGAGCAGTACTTC. Protein: CASKQGHSSCEQYF.

About this clonotype itself: The junction differs from germline at one of its ends, possibly a read error. The gene calls are TRBV20-1 and TRBJ2-5; a weak D match, TRBD2 (5 bases). The CDR3 is 17 residues long. Germline lookup yields CDR1 DFQATT and CDR2 SNEGSKA (reference sequence). CDR3 loop: CSTRAVSNHPGQETQYF. DNA for the CDR3: TGCAGTACTAGAGCCGTGTCCAACCACCCGGGCCAAGAGACCCAGTACTTC.

Concerning this clonotype itself: A read error may be the cause here, since a much bigger clone is one base away. V and J are TRBV5-6 and TRBJ2-7; maybe TRBD2 (5 bases). The V end lost 3 bases, the J end lost 0 bases, and 7 bases lay between the germline ends. The germline CDR1 and CDR2 sequences are SGHDT and YYEEEE. The CDR3 is 13 amino acids. The CDR3 loop is CASSSGFSYEQYF. CDR3 in DNA: TGTGCCAGCAGCTCGGGGTTCTCCTACGAGCAGTACTTC.